The clone carrying this T cell receptor beta chain appeared once. The antigen remains unidentified. The CDR3 consists of 15 residues. V trimming: 3 bases; J trimming: 6 bases; junction bases outside the gene matches: 6. Per germline, CDR1 SGHRS and CDR2 YFSETQ. Sequenced by immunoSEQ multiplex PCR; TCRdb stores in-frame clones only, minus some. The sample yields 130,000 or so clones, 80% to 90% seen once. These data belong to a study of cytomegalovirus exposure and HLA in healthy donors. Findings and caveats of the study: The classifier, whose performance was assessed in both the original and validation cohorts, reportedly diagnosed cytomegalovirus status with high specificity and sensitivity.

The chain employs TRBV5-1 and TRBJ2-1, with 10 bases that match TRBD2. The clonotype was recovered from a woman aged 18-30 years in good health and CMV-seronegative. The specimen was PBMCs. The CDR3 nucleotides are TGCGCCAGCAGCTCATTAGCGGGGGGCAGCAATGAGCAGTTCTTC. It is translated as CASSSLAGGSNEQFF.